This record looks at one TCR beta chain sequence and its context. This specimen belongs to a study of molecular identifiers for immune sequencing clone quantification. TCRdb recomputed calls from the PCR reads with MiXCR, one row per CDR3 protein. The sample has more than 450,000 distinct CDR3 sequences; roughly 24% are singletons. V lost 5 bases and J 2 bases, leaving 10 bases between the germline ends. This CDR3 comprises 13 residues. Germline V gives CDR1 SEHNR, CDR2 FQNEAQ (reference sequence). This chain connects TRBV7-9 to TRBJ2-7; D is unresolved. This receptor was identified in a human donor in good health. Some libraries in this study had Jurkat cell RNA spiked in. The sequenced material came from naive CD8+ T cells from blood, with Jurkat cell RNA spiked in. Subset noted: FACS-sorted CD8+CD4-CCR7+CD45RA+ naive T cells. CDR3 DNA: TGTGCCAGCAGCCTCGACGGACCCTACGAGCAGTACTTC. It translates to CASSLDGPYEQYF.